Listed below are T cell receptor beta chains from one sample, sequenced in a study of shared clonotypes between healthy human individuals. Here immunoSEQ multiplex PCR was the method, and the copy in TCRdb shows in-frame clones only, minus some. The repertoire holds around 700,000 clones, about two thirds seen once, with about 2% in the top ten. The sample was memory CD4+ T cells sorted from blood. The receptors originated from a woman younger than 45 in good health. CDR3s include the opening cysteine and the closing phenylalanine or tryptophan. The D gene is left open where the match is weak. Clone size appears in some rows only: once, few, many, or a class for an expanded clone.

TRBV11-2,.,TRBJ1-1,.,TGTGCCAGCAGCTTAGAAGTTGGCGTTTACCTGACTGAAGCTTTCTTT,CASSLEVGVYLTEAFF
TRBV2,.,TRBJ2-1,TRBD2,TGTGCCAGCAGAGGCGGGGGGAGCTCCTACAATGAGCAGTTCTTC,CASRGGGSSYNEQFF
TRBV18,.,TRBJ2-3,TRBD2,TGTGCCAGCTCACTCGGACTAGCGGGAGTTACAGATACGCAGTATTTT,CASSLGLAGVTDTQYF
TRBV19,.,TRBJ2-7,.,TGTGCCAGTAGTAGGGGGCTCGGAGAAGGGCACTCCTACGAGCAGTACTTC,CASSRGLGEGHSYEQYF
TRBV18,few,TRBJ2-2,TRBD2,TGTGCCAGCTCACCTACACGACTAGCGGGATTTCCCGGGGAGCTGTTTTTT,CASSPTRLAGFPGELFF
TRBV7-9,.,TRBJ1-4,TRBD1,TGTGCCAGCAGACCTACGATGGGGATAGGGGGCGATGAAAAACTGTTTTTT,CASRPTMGIGGDEKLFF
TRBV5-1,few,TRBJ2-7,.,TGCGCCAGCAGCCCTGTTCGGGACGGATCCTACGAGCAGTACTTC,CASSPVRDGSYEQYF
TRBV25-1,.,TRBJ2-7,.,TGTGCCAGCAGACCGACAGGGGAGGGATACGAGCAGTACTTC,CASRPTGEGYEQYF
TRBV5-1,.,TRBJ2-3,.,TGCGCCAGCAGCTTGGTTGGCGGTCCCACGACAGATACGCAGTATTTT,CASSLVGGPTTDTQYF
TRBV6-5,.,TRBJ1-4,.,TGTGCCAGCAGTAAGGTGGAGGGGAACGAAAAACTGTTTTTT,CASSKVEGNEKLFF
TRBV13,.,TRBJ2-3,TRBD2,TGTGCCAGCAGCTTAGTCGGGAGGACAGATACGCAGTATTTT,CASSLVGRTDTQYF
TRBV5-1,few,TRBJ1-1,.,TGCGCCAGCAGCCCGGATTCTTTGGCTGAAGCTTTCTTT,CASSPDSLAEAFF
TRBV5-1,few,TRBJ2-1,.,TGCGCCAGCAGCATAGACTCGAGCTCCTACAATGAGCAGTTCTTC,CASSIDSSSYNEQFF
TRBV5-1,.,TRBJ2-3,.,TGCGCCAGCAGCTTGGGGGTCGGGCAGGGCACAGATACGCAGTATTTT,CASSLGVGQGTDTQYF
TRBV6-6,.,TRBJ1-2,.,TGTGCCAGCAGTTACTCCGACAGGTCCTATGGCTACACCTTC,CASSYSDRSYGYTF
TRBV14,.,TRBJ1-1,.,TGTGCCAGCAGCCAAGTTCCGAGTAACACTGAAGCTTTCTTT,CASSQVPSNTEAFF
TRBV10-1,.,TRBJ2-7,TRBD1,TGCGCCAGCAGTGCCTCGACAGGGGTGGGCGAGCAGTACTTC,CASSASTGVGEQYF
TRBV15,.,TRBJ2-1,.,TGTGCCACCAGCAGAGTCGATTTCACCCCATACAATGAGCAGTTCTTC,CATSRVDFTPYNEQFF
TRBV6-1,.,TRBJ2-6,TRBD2,TGTGCCAGCAGGGAAACTAGCGGGATTCCCTCTGGGGCCAACGTCCTGACTTTC,CASRETSGIPSGANVLTF
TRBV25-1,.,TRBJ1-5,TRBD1,TGTGCCAGCTCGACAGGGGGTGAACAGCCCCAGCATTTT,CASSTGGEQPQHF
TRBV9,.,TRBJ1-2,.,TGTGCCAGCAGCGTAGTCCCCTCTCAGAACTATGGCTACACCTTC,CASSVVPSQNYGYTF
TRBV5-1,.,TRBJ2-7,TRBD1,TGCGCCAGCAGCTTGACCGGACAGGGGTTGGGGAAATACGAGCAGTACTTC,CASSLTGQGLGKYEQYF
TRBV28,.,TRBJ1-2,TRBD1,TGTGCCAGCAGTACCCCGGGACAGGGCAGGGGACACTATGGCTACACCTTC,CASSTPGQGRGHYGYTF
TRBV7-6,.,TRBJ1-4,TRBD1,TGTGCCAGCAGCCGGACAGGGCATGGTGAAAAACTGTTTTTT,CASSRTGHGEKLFF
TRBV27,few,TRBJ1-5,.,TGTGCCAGCAGTGCCCAAGATAGCAATCAGCCCCAGCATTTT,CASSAQDSNQPQHF
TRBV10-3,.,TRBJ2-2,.,TGTGCCATCAGTGAACAGGACACCGGGGAGCTGTTTTTT,CAISEQDTGELFF
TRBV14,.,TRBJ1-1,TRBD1,TGTGCCAGCAGCCGACGACAGGGATTGAACACTGAAGCTTTCTTT,CASSRRQGLNTEAFF
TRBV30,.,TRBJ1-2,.,TGTGCCTGGTCCCACGGGAATGTACTCTATGGCTACACCTTC,CAWSHGNVLYGYTF
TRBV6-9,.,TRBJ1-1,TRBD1,TGTGCCAGCAGAAATCCCCAAGGACAGGGGGCTGAAGCTTTCTTT,CASRNPQGQGAEAFF
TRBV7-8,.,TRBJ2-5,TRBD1,TGTGCCAGCAGCGTGGGACAGCGAGAAGAGACCCAGTACTTC,CASSVGQREETQYF
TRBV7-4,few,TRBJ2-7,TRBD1,TGTGCCAGCAGCACCCGATCCGGGACAGCCCTGAACTTGCACGAGCAGTACTTC,CASSTRSGTALNLHEQYF
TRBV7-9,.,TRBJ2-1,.,TGTGCCAGCAGTCTTACAAACCGAGGACACAATGAGCAGTTCTTC,CASSLTNRGHNEQFF
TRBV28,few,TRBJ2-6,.,TGTGCCAGCATGGGGGTCGGGGTCGCTGGGGCCAACGTCCTGACTTTC,CASMGVGVAGANVLTF
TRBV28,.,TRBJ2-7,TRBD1,TGTGCCAGCAGTGACAGGGGGCCATCCTACGAGCAGTACTTC,CASSDRGPSYEQYF
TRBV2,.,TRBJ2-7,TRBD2,TGTGCCAACGGGAGGAGCGGGATAGCGGACTACGAGCAGTACTTC,CANGRSGIADYEQYF
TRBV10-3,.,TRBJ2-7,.,TGTGCCAGCTCCCTTCCGACCGGGGGGACATACGAGCAGTACTTC,CASSLPTGGTYEQYF
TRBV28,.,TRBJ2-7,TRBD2,TGTGCCAGCAGATCCGGGACTAGCGGGAGGGTGGGGTACTTC,CASRSGTSGRVGYF
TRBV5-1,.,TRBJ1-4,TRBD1,TGCGCCAGCAGCTCAAACCGAAGACAGGGTCGTGAAAAACTGTTTTTT,CASSSNRRQGREKLFF
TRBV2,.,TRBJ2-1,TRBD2,TGTGCCAGCAGTGCACTAGCGGGAGTCAATGAGCAGTTCTTC,CASSALAGVNEQFF
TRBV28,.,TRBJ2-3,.,TGTGCCAGCACCCCTCCGGACGGCACAGATACGCAGTATTTT,CASTPPDGTDTQYF
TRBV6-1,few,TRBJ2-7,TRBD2,TGTGCCAGCACCGTAAGGGTACGGGGGGGCGAGCAGTACTTC,CASTVRVRGGEQYF
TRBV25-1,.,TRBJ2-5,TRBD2,TGTGCCAGCCGGTTAGCGGGAGGAGAGACCCAGTACTTC,CASRLAGGETQYF
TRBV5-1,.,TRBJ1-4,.,TGCGCCAGCAGCTTGACGGGGTACGAAAAACTGTTTTTT,CASSLTGYEKLFF
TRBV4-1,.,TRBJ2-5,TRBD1,TGCGCCAGCAGCCAAGGGCCAGGGGGCGAGGAGACCCAGTACTTC,CASSQGPGGEETQYF
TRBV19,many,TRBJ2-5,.,TGTGCCAGTAGTTCCCGGACGACACAGACCCAGTACTTC,CASSSRTTQTQYF
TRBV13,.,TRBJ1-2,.,TGTGCCAGCAGCTCCTGGGGAAAAGGCGGCTACACCTTC,CASSSWGKGGYTF
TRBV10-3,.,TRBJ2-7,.,TGTGCCATCAGTGAGGTGTCCTACGAGCAGTACTTC,CAISEVSYEQYF
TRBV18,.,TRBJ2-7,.,TGTGCCAGCTCACCACCTGGGGTCCACGAGCAGTACTTC,CASSPPGVHEQYF
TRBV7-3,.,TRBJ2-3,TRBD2,TGTGCCAGCAGCTTAAAGCGGGAGTCGCAAACACACACAGATACGCAGTATTTT,CASSLKRESQTHTDTQYF
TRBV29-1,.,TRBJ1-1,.,TGCAGCGTTTCCGGACAGCTGAACACTGAAGCTTTCTTT,CSVSGQLNTEAFF
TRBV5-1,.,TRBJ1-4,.,TGCGCCAGCAGCTTAGACGGAGATAATGAAAAACTGTTTTTT,CASSLDGDNEKLFF
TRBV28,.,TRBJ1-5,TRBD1,TGTGCCAGCAGTTTGACAGGGGGAGGCAATCAGCCCCAGCATTTT,CASSLTGGGNQPQHF
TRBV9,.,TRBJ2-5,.,TGTGCCAGCAGCGTATGGGACCGCCAAGAGACCCAGTACTTC,CASSVWDRQETQYF
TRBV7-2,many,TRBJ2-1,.,TGTGCCAGCAGCTTAGACGCCATGACGGGGGACAATGAGCAGTTCTTC,CASSLDAMTGDNEQFF
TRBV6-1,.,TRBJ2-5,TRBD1,TGTGCCAGCAGTCGACAGGGACAAGAGACCCAGTACTTC,CASSRQGQETQYF
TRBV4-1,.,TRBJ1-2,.,TGCGCCAGCAGCCAGGCTCCTCTGGTAACAAACTATGGCTACACCTTC,CASSQAPLVTNYGYTF
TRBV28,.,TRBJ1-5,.,TGTGCCAGCACTTTCTCGAGGGCCCCTAGCAATCAGCCCCAGCATTTT,CASTFSRAPSNQPQHF